This T cell receptor (beta chain) appears in the sequencing data of a study of T cell responses to AZD1222 COVID-19 vaccine. TCRdb's table, derived via immunoSEQ multiplex PCR, lists solely in-frame clones and lacks some. The sample holds approximately 110,000 clones, around 89% seen once. V was pared by 3 bases and J by 8 bases, with 13 bases between. Germline lookup yields CDR1 PRHDT and CDR2 FYEKMQ (reference sequence). The CDR3 spans 13 residues. The chain has TRBV13 and TRBJ1-1; TRBD1 is a possible D gene (5 bases). The sequence was collected from an adult in good health. This sample comprised peripheral blood, obtained on day 0 of AZD1222 vaccination. Written as DNA, the CDR3 is TGTGCCAGCAGCTTCAACAGGAGGAGCGAAGCTTTCTTT. Translated: CASSFNRRSEAFF.